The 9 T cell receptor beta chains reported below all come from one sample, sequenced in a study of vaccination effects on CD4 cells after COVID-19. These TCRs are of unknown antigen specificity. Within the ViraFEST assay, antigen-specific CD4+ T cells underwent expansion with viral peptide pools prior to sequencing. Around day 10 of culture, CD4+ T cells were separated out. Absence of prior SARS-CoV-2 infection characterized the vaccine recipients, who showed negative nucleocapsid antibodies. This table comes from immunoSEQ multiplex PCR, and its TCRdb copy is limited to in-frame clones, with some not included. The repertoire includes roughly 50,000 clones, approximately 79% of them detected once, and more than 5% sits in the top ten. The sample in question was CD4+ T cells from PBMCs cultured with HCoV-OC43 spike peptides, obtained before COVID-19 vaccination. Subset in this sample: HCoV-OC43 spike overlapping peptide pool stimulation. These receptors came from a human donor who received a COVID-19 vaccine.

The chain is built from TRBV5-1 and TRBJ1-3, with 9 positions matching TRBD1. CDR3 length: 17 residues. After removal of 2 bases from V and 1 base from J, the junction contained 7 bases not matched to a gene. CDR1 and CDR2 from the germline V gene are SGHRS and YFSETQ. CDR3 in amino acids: CASSLVPGQGSGNTIYF. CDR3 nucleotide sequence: TGCGCCAGCAGCTTAGTCCCGGGACAGGGATCTGGAAACACCATATATTTT.

The CDR3 DNA reads TGTGCCAGCAGTTTCTGGGACTATGGCTACACCTTC. Translating it yields CASSFWDYGYTF. This sequence joins TRBV12-3 or TRBV12-4 and TRBJ1-2; D remains ambiguous. The CDR3 is 12 residues long. V was clipped by 3 bases and J by 3 bases, with 5 bases between them.

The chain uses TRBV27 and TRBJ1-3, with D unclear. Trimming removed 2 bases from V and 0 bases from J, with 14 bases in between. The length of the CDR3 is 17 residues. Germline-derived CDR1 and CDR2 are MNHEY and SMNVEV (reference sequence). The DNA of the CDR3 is TGTGCCAGCAGTTTAAAGTATTCCCGGGGCTCTGGAAACACCATATATTTT. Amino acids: CASSLKYSRGSGNTIYF.

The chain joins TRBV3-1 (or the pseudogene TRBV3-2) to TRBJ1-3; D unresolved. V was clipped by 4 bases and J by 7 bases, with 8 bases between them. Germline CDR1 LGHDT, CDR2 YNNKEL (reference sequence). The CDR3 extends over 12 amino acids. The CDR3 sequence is CASSPVDNTIYF. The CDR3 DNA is TGTGCCAGCAGCCCGGTGGACAACACCATATATTTT.

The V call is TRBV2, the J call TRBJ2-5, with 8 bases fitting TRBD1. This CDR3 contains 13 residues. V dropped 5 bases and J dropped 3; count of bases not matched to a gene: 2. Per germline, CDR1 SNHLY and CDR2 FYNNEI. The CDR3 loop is CASSLTGEETQYF. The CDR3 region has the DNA TGTGCCAGCAGTTTGACAGGGGAAGAGACCCAGTACTTC.

In DNA form, the CDR3 reads TGTGCCAGCAGCTTAAGTGTGAACACTGAAGCTTTCTTT. It yields the protein CASSLSVNTEAFF. The rearrangement links TRBV7-3 to TRBJ1-1; D not resolved. Germline-derived CDR1 and CDR2 are SGHTA and FQGTGA. V gave up 1 base and J gave up 0 bases, with 3 bases separating them. The CDR3 spans 13 residues. Full variable domain (remainder filled in from reference TRBV7-3 and TRBJ1-1): GAGVSQTPSNKVTEKGKYVELRCDPISGHTALYWYRQSLGQGPEFLIYFQGTGAADDSGLPNDRFFAVRPEGSVSTLKIQRTERGDSAVYLCASSLSVNTEAFFGQGTRLTVV.

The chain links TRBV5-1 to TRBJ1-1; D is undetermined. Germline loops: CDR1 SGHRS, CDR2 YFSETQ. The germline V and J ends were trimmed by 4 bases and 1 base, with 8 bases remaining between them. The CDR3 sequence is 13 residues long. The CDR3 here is CASSPGPNTEAFF. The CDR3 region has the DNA TGCGCCAGCAGCCCGGGTCCGAACACTGAAGCTTTCTTT.

The CDR3 region has the DNA TGCGCCAGCAGCCAAGAACCCACGGGGATAAGGCGGCTCGGAACTAATGAAAAACTGTTTTTT. The encoded protein is CASSQEPTGIRRLGTNEKLFF. This rearrangement joins TRBV4-1 to TRBJ1-4; no reliable D call. The CDR3 runs to 21 residues. V dropped 0 bases and J dropped 1 base, with 24 bases sitting between them. Germline values: CDR1 MGHRA, CDR2 YSYEKL.

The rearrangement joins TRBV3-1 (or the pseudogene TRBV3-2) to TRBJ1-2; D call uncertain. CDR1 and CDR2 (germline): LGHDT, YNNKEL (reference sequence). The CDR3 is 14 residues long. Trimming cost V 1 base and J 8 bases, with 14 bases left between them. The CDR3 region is CASSQGTAFEGYTF. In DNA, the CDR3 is TGTGCCAGCAGCCAAGGGACCGCCTTTGAGGGCTACACCTTC.